The 14 T cell receptor beta chains below were found in one sample sequenced in a study of blood T cell repertoires in COVID-19 (dated by TCRdb to 2018 to 2021). The method behind the library was the immunoSEQ multiplex PCR assay. The source is immuneACCESS, and TCRdb retained only in-frame sequences with V and J called. Part of the clones is not carried over; for the studies checked, unresolved V genes explain less than half of this, and the remainder is unexplained. This sample is represented by 100,000 or so clones; 70% to 85% of them were singletons. The top ten constitute approximately 22% of the sample. Sequencing was done on a sample of peripheral blood. The receptors here all came from a man aged 70 or older with active or convalescent COVID-19.

This chain links TRBV29-1 with TRBJ2-7, with 11 nucleotides matching TRBD2. The J segment lost 1 base and the V segment lost 0 bases, leaving 5 bases of the junction unmatched. The CDR3 totals 16 residues. Germline V lookup: CDR1 SQVTM, CDR2 ANQGSEA. The CDR3 loop is CSVEDPGTSGSYEQYF. DNA for the CDR3: TGCAGCGTTGAAGACCCCGGGACTAGCGGTTCCTACGAGCAGTACTTC.

V gene TRBV9 combines with J gene TRBJ1-1; no clear D gene. Germline values: CDR1 SGDLS, CDR2 YYNGEE. The CDR3 has 14 amino acids. With 0 bases removed from V and 3 bases from J, the gap between germline ends came to 9 bases. The CDR3, as DNA: TGTGCCAGCAGCGTAGCTTCGAGGGACACTGAAGCTTTCTTT. It translates to CASSVASRDTEAFF.

V usage is TRBV4-1 and J usage is TRBJ2-4, with 10 bases lining up with TRBD1. The germline CDR1 and CDR2 sequences are MGHRA and YSYEKL. V was pared by 3 bases and J by 8 bases, with 7 bases of the junction left unmatched. The CDR3 is made up of 15 amino acids. The DNA of the CDR3 is TGCGCCAGCAGCCACGCGGGACAGGGGAGCGACATTCAGTACTTC. This codes for CASSHAGQGSDIQYF.

V and J are TRBV3-1 (or the pseudogene TRBV3-2) and TRBJ1-6; the D gene is possibly TRBD1 (5 bases). V lost 1 base and J 10 bases, leaving 14 bases between the germline ends. The germline V gene has CDR1 LGHDT and CDR2 YNNKEL (reference sequence). This CDR3 is built from 15 residues. The CDR3 nucleotides read TGTGCCAGCAGCCAAGGGTCAGGGAAGGTCTCACCCCTCCACTTT. Translated, it gives CASSQGSGKVSPLHF.

This clone was observed a handful of times. CDR3 in amino acids: CASSPGQRSGNTIYF. CDR3 bases: TGCGCCAGCAGCCCAGGACAGCGCTCTGGAAACACCATATATTTT. The chain uses TRBV4-1 and TRBJ1-3; D possibly corresponds to TRBD1 (6 bases). CDR3 length: 15 amino acids. Per the germline V gene, CDR1 is MGHRA and CDR2 is YSYEKL. Trimming took off 4 bases at V and 0 bases at J, with 10 bases between the two ends.

This chain connects TRBV10-2 to TRBJ2-1, with 8 positions matching TRBD2. The CDR3 is made up of 15 amino acids. Per the germline V gene, CDR1 is WSHSY and CDR2 is SAAADI. The V segment lost 6 bases and the J segment 7 bases; nucleotides outside the gene matches: 11. CDR3 loop: CASRDFSGINNEQFF. In DNA, the CDR3 is TGCGCCAGCAGAGACTTTAGCGGGATAAATAATGAGCAGTTCTTC.

The rearrangement links TRBV29-1 to TRBJ1-2; tentatively, D is TRBD1 (6 bases). Trimming shortened V by 6 bases and J by 0 bases, and 11 bases separated the two germline ends. The CDR3 runs to 13 residues. Germline CDR1 SQVTM, CDR2 ANQGSEA. CDR3 in amino acids: CSVLDRSNYGYTF. The CDR3 DNA is TGCAGCGTGCTAGACAGGTCTAACTATGGCTACACCTTC.

The chain joins TRBV28 to TRBJ1-5, with TRBD1 as a possible D gene (5 bases). The CDR3 loop spans 15 amino acids. V lost 6 bases and J 0 bases, leaving 12 bases between the germline ends. Germline values: CDR1 MDHEN, CDR2 SYDVKM. CDR3 sequence reads: CASRKTAYSNQPQHF. DNA of the CDR3: TGTGCCAGCAGGAAGACAGCTTATAGCAATCAGCCCCAGCATTTT.

The J gene is TRBJ1-5, the V gene TRBV30; tentatively, D is TRBD1 (5 bases). Looked up from germline, CDR1 is GTSNPN and CDR2 is SVGIG (reference sequence). The CDR3 covers 13 residues. V shed 2 bases and J shed 1 base, with 6 bases lying between them. The CDR3 DNA is TGTGCCTGGAGTCGACAGAGCAATCAGCCCCAGCATTTT. Residues: CAWSRQSNQPQHF.

The rearrangement links TRBV28 to TRBJ2-7, with TRBD2 matching over 9 bases. Germline assignment: CDR1 MDHEN and CDR2 SYDVKM. J was trimmed by 2 bases and V by 8 bases; bases with no gene match: 7. The CDR3 is 14 amino acids. For the CDR3, the DNA is TGTGCCAGCGATAGGACTAGCGAGGCCTACGAGCAGTACTTC. This sequence encodes CASDRTSEAYEQYF.

The rearrangement links TRBV19 to TRBJ2-4; 9 bases map to TRBD2. The V segment lost 5 bases and the J segment 6 bases; nucleotides outside the gene matches: 5. Germline V CDR1 and CDR2: LNHDA, SQIVND (reference sequence). CDR3 length equals 14 residues. CDR3 region: CASSPTSGRNIQYF. DNA for the CDR3: TGTGCCAGTAGTCCAACTAGCGGGCGAAACATTCAGTACTTC. Combining the CDR3 with reference TRBV19 and TRBJ2-4 gives the whole variable domain DGGITQSPKYLFRKEGQNVTLSCEQNLNHDAMYWYRQDPGQGLRLIYYSQIVNDFQKGDIAEGYSVSREKKESFPLTVTSAQKNPTAFYLCASSPTSGRNIQYFGAGTRLSVL.

This rearrangement joins TRBV15 to TRBJ2-3; 8 bases line up with TRBD2. The CDR3 sequence is 16 residues long. Trimming took 8 bases from V and 0 from J; bases not matched to a gene: 10. Germline values: CDR1 LNHNV, CDR2 YYDKDF (reference sequence). The DNA of the CDR3 is TGTGCCACCGCCGACCTTAGACTAGCGAGCACAGATACGCAGTATTTT. Amino acids: CATADLRLASTDTQYF.

V and J are TRBV15 and TRBJ1-1; D is possibly TRBD1 (5 bases). The germline CDR1 and CDR2 sequences are LNHNV and YYDKDF (reference sequence). The CDR3 has 13 amino acids. The V and J ends lost 6 bases and 4 bases respectively, with 12 bases between them. The DNA for the CDR3 is TGTGCCACCAGGGGGACTCCAGGCACTGAAGCTTTCTTT. Residues: CATRGTPGTEAFF.

For the CDR3, the DNA is TGTGCCAGCAGGCGACAGGGGAGGGACACTGAAGCTTTCTTT. Translated, it gives CASRRQGRDTEAFF. The chain carries TRBV2 and TRBJ1-1, with 8 positions matching TRBD1. In germline, CDR1 is SNHLY, CDR2 FYNNEI. The CDR3 spans 14 residues. V gave up 6 bases and J gave up 3 bases; unmatched junction bases: 6.